The rows below give T cell receptor beta chains drawn from one sample of a study of glioma-infiltrating T cells. Using its own MiXCR run on the multiplex PCR reads, TCRdb lists one record per CDR3 protein. The sample consists of more than 110,000 distinct CDR3 sequences, about two fifths of them appearing once. Sequenced material: glioma tissue, nonneoplastic brain tissue, or PBMCs (not recorded which). These receptor sequences come from a human donor with low-grade glioma or glioblastoma, undergoing nonglioma brain surgery, or in good health (not recorded which). The CDR3 runs from the conserved cysteine through the conserved F or W. The order of the fields is clone size, V gene, J gene, D gene, CDR3 DNA, CDR3 protein. D genes are given only for firm matches. Clone sizes are given selectively: once, few, many, or a class where the clone is expanded.

size: many
V: TRBV19
J: TRBJ1-5
D: -
DNA: TGTGCCAGTAGTATTGATCCCCGGGCCTCCAATCAGCCCCAGCATTTT
CDR3: CASSIDPRASNQPQHF

size: -
V: TRBV28
J: TRBJ1-5
D: -
DNA: TGTGCCAGCAGCCTAGAGCAGGGACAGCCCCAGCATTTT
CDR3: CASSLEQGQPQHF

size: many
V: TRBV4-3
J: TRBJ2-3
D: -
DNA: TGCGCCAGCAGCCGGGATAGCTCCACAGATACGCAGTATTTT
CDR3: CASSRDSSTDTQYF

size: -
V: TRBV7-9
J: TRBJ1-2
D: TRBD1
DNA: TGTGCCAGCAGCTTCGGACAGGGTCCTGGCTACACCTTC
CDR3: CASSFGQGPGYTF

size: once
V: TRBV4-1
J: TRBJ2-7
D: -
DNA: TGCGCCAGCAGCCCTAAAACGGGGGTTGAAGCCGAGCAGTACTTC
CDR3: CASSPKTGVEAEQYF

size: many
V: TRBV4-2
J: TRBJ1-1
D: -
DNA: TGTGCCAGCAGCCCGAGCGAGGGACGGGGTACTGAAGCTTTCTTT
CDR3: CASSPSEGRGTEAFF

size: few
V: TRBV15
J: TRBJ2-7
D: -
DNA: TGTGCCACCAGCAGAGAGCCTTCCTACGAGCAGTACTTC
CDR3: CATSREPSYEQYF

size: -
V: TRBV6-1
J: TRBJ2-7
D: -
DNA: TGTGCCAGCAGTCACTACCCCTACGAGCAGTACTTC
CDR3: CASSHYPYEQYF

size: -
V: TRBV7-9
J: TRBJ1-6
D: -
DNA: TGTGCCAGCAGCTTTGCGGCAGAAAATTCACCCCTCCACTTT
CDR3: CASSFAAENSPLHF

size: few
V: TRBV6-1
J: TRBJ1-1
D: -
DNA: TGTGCCAGCAGTATATTCGGGACTGAAGCTTTCTTT
CDR3: CASSIFGTEAFF

size: -
V: TRBV28
J: TRBJ1-2
D: TRBD1
DNA: TGTGCCAGCAGGTCCGGGACAGCTTATGGCTACACCTTC
CDR3: CASRSGTAYGYTF

size: -
V: TRBV7-2
J: TRBJ2-7
D: TRBD2
DNA: TGTGCCAGCAGCCAAAGCGGGGGCCTGTTAACGTACTTC
CDR3: CASSQSGGLLTYF

size: -
V: TRBV4-1
J: TRBJ1-5
D: -
DNA: TGCGCCAGCAGCCACACGAGCAATCAGCCCCAGCATTTT
CDR3: CASSHTSNQPQHF

size: -
V: TRBV6-2/TRBV6-3
J: TRBJ2-5
D: -
DNA: TGTGCCAGCAGTTACTGGCGGCCTCAAGAGACCCAGTACTTC
CDR3: CASSYWRPQETQYF

size: -
V: TRBV7-2
J: TRBJ2-3
D: TRBD1
DNA: TGTGCCAGCAGGTCCCGGGACAGGGGCTCAGATACGCAGTATTTT
CDR3: CASRSRDRGSDTQYF

size: -
V: TRBV27
J: TRBJ1-2
D: -
DNA: TGTGCCAGCAGTCTGACAGCTTTAAACTATGGCTACACCTTC
CDR3: CASSLTALNYGYTF

size: -
V: TRBV27
J: TRBJ2-7
D: -
DNA: TGTGCCAGCAGCTTTCGTAACTACGAGCAGTACTTC
CDR3: CASSFRNYEQYF

size: -
V: TRBV7-9
J: TRBJ2-1
D: -
DNA: TGTGCCAGCAGCTTAGCGGAGGGGAAGGGACCCTACAATGAGCAGTTCTTC
CDR3: CASSLAEGKGPYNEQFF

size: many
V: TRBV7-2
J: TRBJ1-1
D: -
DNA: TGTGCCAGCAGCCCTGGTACCGCTTACCTAGAAGCTTTCTTT
CDR3: CASSPGTAYLEAFF

size: -
V: TRBV24-1
J: TRBJ2-3
D: TRBD1
DNA: TGTGCCACCAGTGATGCTCCGGGACAGGGCCGCACAGATACGCAGTATTTT
CDR3: CATSDAPGQGRTDTQYF

size: -
V: TRBV6-5
J: TRBJ2-1
D: TRBD1
DNA: TGTGCCATCAGTTGGGACAGGCAAAACTATCGGTTCTTC
CDR3: CAISWDRQNYRFF

size: -
V: TRBV28
J: TRBJ2-3
D: TRBD2
DNA: TGTGCCAGCAGTTTTAGCGGGAGTATGGGAGATACGCAGTATTTT
CDR3: CASSFSGSMGDTQYF

size: -
V: TRBV7-2
J: TRBJ2-3
D: -
DNA: TGTGCCAGCAGGGGACCTAATGGGGATACGCAGTATTTT
CDR3: CASRGPNGDTQYF

size: -
V: TRBV24-1
J: TRBJ2-3
D: -
DNA: TGTGCCACCAGTAAAGACTTGACAGATACGCAGTATTTT
CDR3: CATSKDLTDTQYF

size: -
V: TRBV28
J: TRBJ2-7
D: -
DNA: TGTGCCAGCCTAGACCCCAGCGGCCGCCCCTACGAGCAGTACTTC
CDR3: CASLDPSGRPYEQYF

size: -
V: TRBV2
J: TRBJ2-2
D: TRBD2
DNA: TGTGCCAGCAGCATACCCACTAGCGCCGGGGAGCTGTTTTTT
CDR3: CASSIPTSAGELFF